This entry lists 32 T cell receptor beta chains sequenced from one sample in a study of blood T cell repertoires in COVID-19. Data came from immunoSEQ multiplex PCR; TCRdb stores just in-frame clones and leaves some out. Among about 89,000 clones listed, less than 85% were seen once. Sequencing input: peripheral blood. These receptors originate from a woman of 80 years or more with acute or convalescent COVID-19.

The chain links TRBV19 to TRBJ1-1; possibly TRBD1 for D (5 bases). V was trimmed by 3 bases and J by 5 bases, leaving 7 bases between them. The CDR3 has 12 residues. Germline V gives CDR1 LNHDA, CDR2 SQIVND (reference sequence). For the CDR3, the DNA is TGTGCCAGTAGTATCAGGGCAACTGAAGCTTTCTTT. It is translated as CASSIRATEAFF.

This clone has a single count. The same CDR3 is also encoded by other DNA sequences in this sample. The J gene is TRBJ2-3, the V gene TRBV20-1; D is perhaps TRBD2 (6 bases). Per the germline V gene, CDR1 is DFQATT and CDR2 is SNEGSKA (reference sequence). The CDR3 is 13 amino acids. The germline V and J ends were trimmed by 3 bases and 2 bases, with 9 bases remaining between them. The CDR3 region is CSASSGSTDTQYF. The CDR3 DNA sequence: TGCAGTGCTAGTAGCGGCTCCACAGATACGCAGTATTTT.

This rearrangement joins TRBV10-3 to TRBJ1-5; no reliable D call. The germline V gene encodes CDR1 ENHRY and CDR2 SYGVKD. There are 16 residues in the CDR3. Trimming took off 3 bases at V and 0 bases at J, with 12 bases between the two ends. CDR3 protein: CAISDGRADSNQPQHF. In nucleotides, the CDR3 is TGTGCCATCAGTGACGGCCGAGCGGATAGCAATCAGCCCCAGCATTTT.

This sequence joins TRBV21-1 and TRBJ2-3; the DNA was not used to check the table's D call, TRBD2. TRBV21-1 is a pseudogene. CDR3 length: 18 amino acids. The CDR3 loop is CASSKAEGLAGGEDTQYF. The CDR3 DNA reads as TGTGCCAGCAGCAAAGCCGAAGGACTAGCGGGAGGAGAAGATACGCAGTATTTT.

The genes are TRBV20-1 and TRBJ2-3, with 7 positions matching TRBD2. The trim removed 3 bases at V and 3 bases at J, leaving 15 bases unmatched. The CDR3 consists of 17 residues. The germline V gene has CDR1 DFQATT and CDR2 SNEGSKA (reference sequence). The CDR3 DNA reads TGCAGTGCTAGTCTGCCTAGCGGCTCTGCTGGGACAGATACGCAGTATTTT. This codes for CSASLPSGSAGTDTQYF.

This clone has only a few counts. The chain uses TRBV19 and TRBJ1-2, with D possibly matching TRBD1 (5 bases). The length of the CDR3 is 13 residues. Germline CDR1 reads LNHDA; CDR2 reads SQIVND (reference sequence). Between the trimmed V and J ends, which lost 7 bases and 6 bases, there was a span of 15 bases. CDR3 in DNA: TGTGCCAGTAAAGTCAGGGAATGGGATGGCTACACCTTC. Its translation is CASKVREWDGYTF.

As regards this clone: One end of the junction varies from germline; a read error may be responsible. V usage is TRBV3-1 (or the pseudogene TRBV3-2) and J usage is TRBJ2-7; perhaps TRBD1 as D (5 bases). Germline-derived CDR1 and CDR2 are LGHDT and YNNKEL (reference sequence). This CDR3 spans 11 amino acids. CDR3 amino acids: CASSQGYRSVF. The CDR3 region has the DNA TGTGCCAGCAGCCAAGGGTACAGGTCCGTCTTC.

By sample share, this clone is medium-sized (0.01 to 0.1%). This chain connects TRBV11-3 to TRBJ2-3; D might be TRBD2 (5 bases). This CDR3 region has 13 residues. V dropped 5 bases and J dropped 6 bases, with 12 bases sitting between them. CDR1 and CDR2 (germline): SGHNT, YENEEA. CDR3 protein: CASSPPGGDTQYF. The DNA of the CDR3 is TGTGCCAGCAGCCCACCTGGCGGGGATACGCAGTATTTT.

This CDR3 is CASRRDATGDRAKNIQYF. The CDR3 DNA is TGCGCCAGCAGACGAGACGCGACAGGGGATCGAGCCAAAAACATTCAGTACTTC. The V and J genes are TRBV5-1 and TRBJ2-4; the match to TRBD1 covers 8 bases. Germline assignment: CDR1 SGHRS and CDR2 YFSETQ. This CDR3 has 18 amino acids. The ends lost 5 bases at V and 0 bases at J; junction bases unmatched: 13.

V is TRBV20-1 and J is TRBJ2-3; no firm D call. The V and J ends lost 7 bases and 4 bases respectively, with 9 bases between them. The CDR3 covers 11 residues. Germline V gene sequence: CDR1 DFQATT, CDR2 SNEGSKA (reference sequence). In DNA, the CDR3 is TGCAGTGTCGGGTGGTCAGATACGCAGTATTTT. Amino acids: CSVGWSDTQYF.

CDR3 region: CASSRRRVPDTEAFF. DNA for the CDR3: TGTGCCAGCAGTCGCCGCCGAGTGCCGGACACTGAAGCTTTCTTT. V usage is TRBV6-5 and J usage is TRBJ1-1, with D unclear. The V gene's germline CDR1 is MNHEY and CDR2 SVGAGI. The CDR3 extends over 15 amino acids. V lost 5 bases, J lost 3 bases, and 16 bases lay in between.

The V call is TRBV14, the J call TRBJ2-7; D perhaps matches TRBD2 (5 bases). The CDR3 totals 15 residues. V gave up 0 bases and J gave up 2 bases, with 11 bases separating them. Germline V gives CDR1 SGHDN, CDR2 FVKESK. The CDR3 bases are TGTGCCAGCAGCCAAGATCGGGCGGGCGCCTACGAGCAGTACTTC. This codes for CASSQDRAGAYEQYF. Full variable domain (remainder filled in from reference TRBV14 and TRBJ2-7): EAGVTQFPSHSVIEKGQTVTLRCDPISGHDNLYWYRRVMGKEIKFLLHFVKESKQDESGMPNNRFLAERTGGTYSTLKVQPAELEDSGVYFCASSQDRAGAYEQYFGPGTRLTVT.

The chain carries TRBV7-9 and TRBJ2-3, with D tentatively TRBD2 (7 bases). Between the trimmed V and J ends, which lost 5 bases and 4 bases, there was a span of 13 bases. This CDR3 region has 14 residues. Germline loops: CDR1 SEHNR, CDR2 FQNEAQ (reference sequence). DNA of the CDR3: TGTGCCAGCAGCCGCCGGGGGGCGGCAGATACGCAGTATTTT. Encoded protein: CASSRRGAADTQYF.

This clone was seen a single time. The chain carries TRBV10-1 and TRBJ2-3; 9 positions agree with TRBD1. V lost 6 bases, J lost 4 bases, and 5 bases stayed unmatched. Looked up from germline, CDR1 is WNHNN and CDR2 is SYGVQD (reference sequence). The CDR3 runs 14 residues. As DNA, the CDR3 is TGCGCCAGCAGCAAACAGGGGGCCTCAGATACGCAGTATTTT. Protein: CASSKQGASDTQYF.

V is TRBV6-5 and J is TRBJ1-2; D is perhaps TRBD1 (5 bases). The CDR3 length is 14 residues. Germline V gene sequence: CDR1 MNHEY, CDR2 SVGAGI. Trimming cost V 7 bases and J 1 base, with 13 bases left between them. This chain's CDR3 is CASTRGANNYGYTF. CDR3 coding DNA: TGTGCCAGCACTCGCGGGGCCAATAACTATGGCTACACCTTC.

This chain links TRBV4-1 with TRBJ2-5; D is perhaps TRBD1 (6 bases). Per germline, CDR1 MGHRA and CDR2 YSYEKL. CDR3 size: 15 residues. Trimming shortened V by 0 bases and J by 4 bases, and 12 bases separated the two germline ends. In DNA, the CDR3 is TGCGCCAGCAGCCAAGATCTCCAGGGGCTAGAGACCCAGTACTTC. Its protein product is CASSQDLQGLETQYF.

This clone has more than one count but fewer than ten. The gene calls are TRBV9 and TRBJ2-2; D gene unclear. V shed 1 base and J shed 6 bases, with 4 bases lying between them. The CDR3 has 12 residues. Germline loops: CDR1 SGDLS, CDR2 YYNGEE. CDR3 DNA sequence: TGTGCCAGCAGCGTATACTCCGGGGAGCTGTTTTTT. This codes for CASSVYSGELFF.

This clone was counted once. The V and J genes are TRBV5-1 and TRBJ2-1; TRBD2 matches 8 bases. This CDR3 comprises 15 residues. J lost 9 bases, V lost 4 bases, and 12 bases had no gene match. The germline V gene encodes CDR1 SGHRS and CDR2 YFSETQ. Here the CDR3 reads CASSLRSGSSGEQFF. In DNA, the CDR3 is TGCGCCAGCAGCCTCCGGAGCGGGAGTTCCGGTGAGCAGTTCTTC.

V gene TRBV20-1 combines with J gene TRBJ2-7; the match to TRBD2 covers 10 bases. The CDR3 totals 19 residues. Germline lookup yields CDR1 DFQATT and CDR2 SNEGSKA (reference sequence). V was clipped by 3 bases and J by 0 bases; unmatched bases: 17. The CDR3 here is CSASGSERGGLFSSYEQYF. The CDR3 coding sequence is TGCAGTGCTAGTGGTAGTGAGCGGGGGGGCCTCTTCTCCTCCTACGAGCAGTACTTC.

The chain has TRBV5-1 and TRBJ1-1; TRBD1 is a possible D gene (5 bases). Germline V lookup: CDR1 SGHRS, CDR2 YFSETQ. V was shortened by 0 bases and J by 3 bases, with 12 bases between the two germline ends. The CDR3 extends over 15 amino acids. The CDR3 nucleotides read TGCGCCAGCAGCTTGGTGGGGGGACGAGACACTGAAGCTTTCTTT. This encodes CASSLVGGRDTEAFF.

CDR3 bases: TGTGCCAGCAGTTACTCCGGTCAAGCCTACAATGAGCAGTTCTTC. It yields the protein CASSYSGQAYNEQFF. This rearrangement joins TRBV6-6 to TRBJ2-1, with D hard to call. From germline, CDR1 is MNHNY and CDR2 SVGAGI (reference sequence). The CDR3 is 15 residues long. The V gene lost 0 bases and the J gene lost 2 bases, with 8 bases spanning the gap.

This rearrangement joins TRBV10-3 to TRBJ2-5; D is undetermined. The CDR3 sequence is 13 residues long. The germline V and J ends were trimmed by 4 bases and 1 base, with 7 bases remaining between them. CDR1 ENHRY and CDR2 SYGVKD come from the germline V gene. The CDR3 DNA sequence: TGTGCCATCAGTGCGAGTGGCCAAGAGACCCAGTACTTC. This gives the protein CAISASGQETQYF.

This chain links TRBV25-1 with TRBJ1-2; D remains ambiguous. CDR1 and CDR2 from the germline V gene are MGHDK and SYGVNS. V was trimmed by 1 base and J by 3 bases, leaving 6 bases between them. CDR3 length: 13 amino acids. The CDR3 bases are TGTGCCAGCAGTGAATTGAGCGACTATGGCTACACCTTC. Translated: CASSELSDYGYTF.

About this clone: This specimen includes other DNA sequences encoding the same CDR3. This CDR3 is CSGGQGDGYTF. CDR3 sequence (DNA): TGCAGCGGGGGACAGGGGGATGGCTACACCTTC. The chain uses TRBV29-1 and TRBJ1-2; 11 nucleotides line up with TRBD1. The CDR3 covers 11 residues. J was trimmed by 6 bases and V by 7 bases; bases with no gene match: 1. Per the germline V gene, CDR1 is SQVTM and CDR2 is ANQGSEA.

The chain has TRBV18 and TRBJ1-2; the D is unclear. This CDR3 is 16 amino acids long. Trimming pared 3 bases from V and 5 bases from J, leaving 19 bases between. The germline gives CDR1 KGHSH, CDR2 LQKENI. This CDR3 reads CASSPWTDPPGYGYTF. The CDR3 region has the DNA TGTGCCAGCTCACCTTGGACGGATCCGCCGGGGTATGGCTACACCTTC.

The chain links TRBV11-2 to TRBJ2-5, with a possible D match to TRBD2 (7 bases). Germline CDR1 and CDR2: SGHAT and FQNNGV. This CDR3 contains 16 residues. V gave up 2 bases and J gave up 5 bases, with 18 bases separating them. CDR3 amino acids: CASSLRGGSGGETQYF. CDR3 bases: TGTGCCAGCAGCTTAAGGGGCGGGAGTGGGGGCGAGACCCAGTACTTC.

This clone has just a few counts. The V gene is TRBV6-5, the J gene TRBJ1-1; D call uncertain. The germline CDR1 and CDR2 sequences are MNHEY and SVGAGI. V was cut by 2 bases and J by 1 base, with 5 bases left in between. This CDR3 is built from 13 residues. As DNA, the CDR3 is TGTGCCAGCAGTTACGGGCAGAACACTGAAGCTTTCTTT. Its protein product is CASSYGQNTEAFF.

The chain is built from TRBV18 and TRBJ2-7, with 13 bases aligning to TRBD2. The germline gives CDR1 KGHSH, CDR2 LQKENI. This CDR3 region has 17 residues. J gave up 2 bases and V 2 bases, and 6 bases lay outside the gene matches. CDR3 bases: TGTGCCAGCTCACCAAGGACTAGCGGGAGTGTCCCCTACGAGCAGTACTTC. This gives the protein CASSPRTSGSVPYEQYF. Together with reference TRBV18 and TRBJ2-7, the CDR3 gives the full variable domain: NAGVMQNPRHLVRRRGQEARLRCSPMKGHSHVYWYRQLPEEGLKFMVYLQKENIIDESGMPKERFSAEFPKEGPSILRIQQVVRGDSAAYFCASSPRTSGSVPYEQYFGPGTRLTVT.

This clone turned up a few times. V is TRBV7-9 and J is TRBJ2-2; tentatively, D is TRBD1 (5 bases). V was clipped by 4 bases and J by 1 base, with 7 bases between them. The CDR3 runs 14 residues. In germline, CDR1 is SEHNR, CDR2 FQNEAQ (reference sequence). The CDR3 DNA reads TGTGCCAGCAGCTACGGACAGAACACCGGGGAGCTGTTTTTT. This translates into CASSYGQNTGELFF.

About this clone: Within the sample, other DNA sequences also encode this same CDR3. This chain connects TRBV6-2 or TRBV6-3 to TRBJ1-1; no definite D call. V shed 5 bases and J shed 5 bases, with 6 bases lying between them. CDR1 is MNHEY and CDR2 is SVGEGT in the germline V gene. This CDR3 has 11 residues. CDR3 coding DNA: TGTGCCAGCAGTCACGGTACTGAAGCTTTCTTT. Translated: CASSHGTEAFF.

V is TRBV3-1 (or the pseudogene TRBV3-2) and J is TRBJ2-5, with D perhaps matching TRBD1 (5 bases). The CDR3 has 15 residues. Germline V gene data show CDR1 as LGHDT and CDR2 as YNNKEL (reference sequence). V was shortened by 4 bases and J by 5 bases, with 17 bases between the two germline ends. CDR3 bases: TGTGCCAGCAGCCCGCACGCTAGGGGCAGTGAGACCCAGTACTTC. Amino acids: CASSPHARGSETQYF.

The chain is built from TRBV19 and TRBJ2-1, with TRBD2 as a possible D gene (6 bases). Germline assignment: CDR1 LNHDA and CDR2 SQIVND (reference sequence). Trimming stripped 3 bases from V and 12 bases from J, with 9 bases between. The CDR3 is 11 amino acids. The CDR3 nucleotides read TGTGCCAGTAGTATGGAGGGGACGCAGTTCTTC. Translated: CASSMEGTQFF.